Listed here is a single TCR beta chain. The target antigen is unknown. This entry comes from a study of cytomegalovirus exposure and HLA in healthy donors. General study findings and limits: Cytomegalovirus association was assigned to more than 150 TCR beta chains. Through in vitro validation, a few CMV-associated chains were shown to be specific for CMV antigens.

TCRdb keeps only in-frame clones here, not all; method: immunoSEQ multiplex PCR. The table shows 120,000 to 150,000 clones, with around nine tenths occurring only once. Trimming took off 1 base at V and 11 bases at J, with 13 bases between the two ends. This CDR3 region has 13 residues. CDR1 SGHDT and CDR2 YYEEEE come from the germline V gene. The receptor comes from a woman aged 18-35 years in good health and CMV-seropositive. The chain has TRBV5-6 and TRBJ1-5; possibly TRBD1 for D (6 bases). Sequenced input: PBMCs. The CDR3: CASSLKGVGTQHF. The CDR3 DNA reads as TGTGCCAGCAGCTTGAAGGGGGTCGGGACCCAGCATTTT.